This T cell receptor beta chain was retrieved from a study of blood T cell repertoires in COVID-19. Study in general: Sites in the United States, Italy and Spain provided acute and convalescent COVID-19 samples. PBMCs, B-cell-depleted T cells, or T cells provided the cDNA or gDNA that made up the material.

Authors' processing steps: Counts of nucleated cells, estimated from reference gene primer amplification, were obtained. Measured with immunoSEQ multiplex PCR; TCRdb has only the in-frame clones, and not every one. The DNA was the basis for D and trimming; V, J and clone size are from that table. The sample includes 100,000 to 150,000 clones, around 83% of them seen just once. The sequenced sample was peripheral blood. The receptor's source is a man aged 80 or over with active or convalescent COVID-19.

The CDR3 spells CAWSVGTRRQETQYF. CDR3 bases: TGTGCCTGGAGTGTGGGGACTAGGAGACAAGAGACCCAGTACTTC. This rearrangement joins TRBV30 to TRBJ2-5; 8 nucleotides match TRBD2. Trimming removed 0 bases from V and 2 bases from J; junction bases left unmatched: 5. The CDR3 consists of 15 residues. Germline assignment: CDR1 GTSNPN and CDR2 SVGIG (reference sequence).